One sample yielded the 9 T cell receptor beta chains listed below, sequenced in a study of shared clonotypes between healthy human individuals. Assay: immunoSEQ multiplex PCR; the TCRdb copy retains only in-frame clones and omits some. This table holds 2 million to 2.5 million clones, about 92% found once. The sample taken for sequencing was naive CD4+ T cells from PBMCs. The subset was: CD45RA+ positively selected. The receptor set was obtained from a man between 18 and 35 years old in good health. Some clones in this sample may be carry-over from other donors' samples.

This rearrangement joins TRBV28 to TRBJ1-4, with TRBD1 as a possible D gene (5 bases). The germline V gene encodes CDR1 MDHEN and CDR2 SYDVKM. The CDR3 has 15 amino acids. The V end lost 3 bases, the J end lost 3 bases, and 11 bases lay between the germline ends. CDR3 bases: TGTGCCAGCAGTTTCCCGGGGCCGGCTAATGAAAAACTGTTTTTT. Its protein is CASSFPGPANEKLFF.

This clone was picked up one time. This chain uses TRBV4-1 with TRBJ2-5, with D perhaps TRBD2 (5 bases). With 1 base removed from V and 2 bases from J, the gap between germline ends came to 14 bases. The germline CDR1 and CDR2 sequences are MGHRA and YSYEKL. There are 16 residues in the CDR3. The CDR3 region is CASSQGPEERQETQYF. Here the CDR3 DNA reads TGCGCCAGCAGCCAAGGGCCGGAGGAAAGACAAGAGACCCAGTACTTC.

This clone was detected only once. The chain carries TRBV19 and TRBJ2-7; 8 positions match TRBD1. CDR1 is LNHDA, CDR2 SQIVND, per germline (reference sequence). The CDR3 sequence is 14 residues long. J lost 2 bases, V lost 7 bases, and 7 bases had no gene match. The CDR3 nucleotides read TGTGCCAGTACCCCCGCAGGGGGCACCTACGAGCAGTACTTC. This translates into CASTPAGGTYEQYF.

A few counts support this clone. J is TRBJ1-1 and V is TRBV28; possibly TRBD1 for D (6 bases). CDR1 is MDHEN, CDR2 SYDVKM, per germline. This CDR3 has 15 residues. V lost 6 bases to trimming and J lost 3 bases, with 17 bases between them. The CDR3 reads CASSPPGAEYTEAFF. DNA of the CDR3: TGTGCCAGCAGCCCTCCGGGGGCGGAGTACACTGAAGCTTTCTTT.

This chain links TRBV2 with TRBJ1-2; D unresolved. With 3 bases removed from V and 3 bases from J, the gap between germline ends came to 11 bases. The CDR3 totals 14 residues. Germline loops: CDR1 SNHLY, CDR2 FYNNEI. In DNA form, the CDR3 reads TGTGCCAGCAGTGATACGGGCCAATACTATGGCTACACCTTC. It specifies CASSDTGQYYGYTF. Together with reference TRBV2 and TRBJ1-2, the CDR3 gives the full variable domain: EPEVTQTPSHQVTQMGQEVILRCVPISNHLYFYWYRQILGQKVEFLVSFYNNEISEKSEIFDDQFSVERPDGSNFTLKIRSTKLEDSAMYFCASSDTGQYYGYTFGSGTRLTVV.

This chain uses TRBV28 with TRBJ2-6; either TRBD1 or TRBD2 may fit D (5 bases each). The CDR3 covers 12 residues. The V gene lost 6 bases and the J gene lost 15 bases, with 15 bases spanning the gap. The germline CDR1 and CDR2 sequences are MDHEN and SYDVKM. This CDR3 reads CASRLRGRALTF. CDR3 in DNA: TGTGCCAGCAGGTTACGGGGCAGGGCCCTGACTTTC.

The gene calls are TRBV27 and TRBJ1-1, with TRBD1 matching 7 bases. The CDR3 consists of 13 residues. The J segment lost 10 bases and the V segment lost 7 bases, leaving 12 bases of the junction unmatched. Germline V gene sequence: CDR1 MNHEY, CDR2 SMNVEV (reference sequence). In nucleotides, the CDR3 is TGTGCCAGCAACGGACAGGTGGGGGGGAGAGCTTTCTTT. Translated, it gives CASNGQVGGRAFF.

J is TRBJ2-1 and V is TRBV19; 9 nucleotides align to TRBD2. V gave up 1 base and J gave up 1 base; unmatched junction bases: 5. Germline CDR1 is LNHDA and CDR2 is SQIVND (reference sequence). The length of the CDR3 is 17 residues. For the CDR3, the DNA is TGTGCCAGTAGTATAGCCAGCGGGAGGACATCCTACAATGAGCAGTTCTTC. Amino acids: CASSIASGRTSYNEQFF.

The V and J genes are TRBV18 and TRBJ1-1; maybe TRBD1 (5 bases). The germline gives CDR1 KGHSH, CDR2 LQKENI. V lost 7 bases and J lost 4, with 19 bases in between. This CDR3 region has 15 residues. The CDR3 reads CASFTLRGQRTEAFF. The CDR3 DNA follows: TGTGCCAGCTTTACTTTGAGGGGCCAGCGCACTGAAGCTTTCTTT.